This T cell receptor (beta chain) originates from a study of cytomegalovirus exposure and HLA in healthy donors. Study background: Within an early data release were 85 million or so unique TCRs drawn from HLA-typed donors. Findings of the study overall: In all likelihood, a cluster of highly shared sequence variants was a sequencing artifact.

In the PCR, 60 Vbeta and 13 Jbeta primers were used. Measured with immunoSEQ multiplex PCR; TCRdb has only the in-frame clones, and not every one. This sample carries around 150,000 clones, about 70% of them seen once, and the ten largest clones take roughly 4.7%. Concerning this clone itself: Its antigen is currently unknown.

The sequence was obtained from a man in his sixties in good health and CMV-seronegative. The sequenced material came from PBMCs.

The CDR3 spells CASSQATGGEETQYF. CDR3 nucleotide sequence: TGCGCCAGCAGCCAAGCGACAGGGGGCGAAGAGACCCAGTACTTC. The V call is TRBV4-1, the J call TRBJ2-5; TRBD1 aligns across 10 bases. Germline V gene lookup returns CDR1 MGHRA and CDR2 YSYEKL. V dropped 1 base and J dropped 3; count of bases not matched to a gene: 2. The CDR3 totals 15 residues.